This note documents a single T cell receptor (beta chain) sequence. Its antigen is not identified. Every patient experienced relapse after autologous stem cell transplantation, and brentuximab vedotin exposure varied. The record originates from a study of PD-1 blockade in classical Hodgkin lymphoma. Notes on the study in general: Baseline diversity resembling that of newly diagnosed patients was seen in complete responders.

Data came from immunoSEQ multiplex PCR; TCRdb stores just in-frame clones and leaves some out. The table includes 13,000 or so clones, around 80% detected once. This TCR derives from a human donor with classical Hodgkin lymphoma. The source was peripheral blood mononuclear cells (PBMCs), collected at baseline.

CDR3 sequence reads: CASSGEGNTEAFF. The CDR3 DNA reads TGTGCCAGTAGTGGAGAGGGAAACACTGAAGCTTTCTTT. This sequence joins TRBV19 and TRBJ1-1; D call uncertain. This CDR3 comprises 13 residues. Trimming took off 5 bases at V and 2 bases at J, with 9 bases between the two ends. Germline V gives CDR1 LNHDA, CDR2 SQIVND (reference sequence).